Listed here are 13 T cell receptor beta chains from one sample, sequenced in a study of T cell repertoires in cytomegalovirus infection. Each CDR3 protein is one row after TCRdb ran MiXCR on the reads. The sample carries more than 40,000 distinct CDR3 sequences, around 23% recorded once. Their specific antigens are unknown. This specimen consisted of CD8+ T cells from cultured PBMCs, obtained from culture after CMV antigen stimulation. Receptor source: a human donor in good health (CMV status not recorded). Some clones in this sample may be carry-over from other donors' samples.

The CDR3 DNA sequence: TGTGCCAGCAGACAGGGGGCAGGTCAGCCCCAGCATTTT. This sequence encodes CASRQGAGQPQHF. This sequence joins TRBV6-1 and TRBJ1-5; 9 nucleotides agree with TRBD1. The V gene end was trimmed by 6 bases and the J gene end by 6 bases; junction bases not matched to a gene: 3. The V gene's germline CDR1 is MNHNS and CDR2 SASEGT. The CDR3 is 13 amino acids.

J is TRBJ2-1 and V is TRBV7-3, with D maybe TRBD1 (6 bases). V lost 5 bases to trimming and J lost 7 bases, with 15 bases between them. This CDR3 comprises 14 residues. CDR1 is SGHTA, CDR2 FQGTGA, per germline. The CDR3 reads CASSPTGSRNEQFF. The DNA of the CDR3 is TGTGCCAGCAGCCCGACAGGCAGCCGTAATGAGCAGTTCTTC.

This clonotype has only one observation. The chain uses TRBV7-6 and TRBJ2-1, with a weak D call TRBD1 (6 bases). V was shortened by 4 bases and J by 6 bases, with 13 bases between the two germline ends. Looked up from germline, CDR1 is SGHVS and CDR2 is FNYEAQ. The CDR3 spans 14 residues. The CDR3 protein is CASSSQQGINEQFF. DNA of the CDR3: TGTGCCAGCAGCTCCCAGCAGGGGATCAATGAGCAGTTCTTC.

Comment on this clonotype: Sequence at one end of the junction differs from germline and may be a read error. The CDR3: CASSTAGPYNEQLF. The CDR3 DNA sequence: TGTGCCAGCAGCACGGCAGGGCCCTACAATGAGCAGCTCTTC. The genes are TRBV7-2 and TRBJ2-1; tentative D call: TRBD1 (5 bases). Germline V gene data show CDR1 as SGHTA and CDR2 as FQGNSA. CDR3 length: 14 amino acids.

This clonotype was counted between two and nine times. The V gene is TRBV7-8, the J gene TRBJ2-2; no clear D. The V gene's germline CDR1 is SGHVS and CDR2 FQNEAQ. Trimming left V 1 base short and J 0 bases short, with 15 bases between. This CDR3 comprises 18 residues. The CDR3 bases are TGTGCCAGCAGCTTAGTCCCGGTCGACTCGACGAACACCGGGGAGCTGTTTTTT. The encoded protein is CASSLVPVDSTNTGELFF.

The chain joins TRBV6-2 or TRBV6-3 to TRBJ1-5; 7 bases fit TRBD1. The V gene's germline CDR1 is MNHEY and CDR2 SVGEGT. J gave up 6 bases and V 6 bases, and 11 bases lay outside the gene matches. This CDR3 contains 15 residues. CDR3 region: CASSHTSRGAQPQHF. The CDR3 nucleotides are TGTGCCAGCAGCCACACCTCCAGGGGGGCTCAGCCCCAGCATTTT.

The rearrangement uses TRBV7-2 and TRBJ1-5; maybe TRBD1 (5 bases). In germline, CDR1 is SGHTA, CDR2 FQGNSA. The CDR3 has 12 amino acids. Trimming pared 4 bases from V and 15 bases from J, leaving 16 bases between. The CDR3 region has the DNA TGTGCCAGCAGCTGGGACCCCTTAAGTTTGCATTTT. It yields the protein CASSWDPLSLHF. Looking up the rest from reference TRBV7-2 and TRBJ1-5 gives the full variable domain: GAGVSQSPSNKVTEKGKDVELRCDPISGHTALYWYRQSLGQGLEFLIYFQGNSAPDKSGLPSDRFSAERTGGSVSTLTIQRTQQEDSAVYLCASSWDPLSLHFGDGTRLSIL.

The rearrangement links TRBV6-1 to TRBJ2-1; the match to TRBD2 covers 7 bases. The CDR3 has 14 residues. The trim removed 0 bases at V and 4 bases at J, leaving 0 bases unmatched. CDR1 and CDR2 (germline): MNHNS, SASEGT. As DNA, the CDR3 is TGTGCCAGCAGTGAAGCGGGGGGGTACAATGAGCAGTTCTTC. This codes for CASSEAGGYNEQFF.

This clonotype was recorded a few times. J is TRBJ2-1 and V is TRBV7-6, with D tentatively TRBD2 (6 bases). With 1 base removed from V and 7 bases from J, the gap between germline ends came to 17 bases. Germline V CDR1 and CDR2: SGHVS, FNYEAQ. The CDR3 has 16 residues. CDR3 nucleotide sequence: TGTGCCAGCAGCTTAGTCCGGGACTCTTCTTGGAATGAGCAGTTCTTC. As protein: CASSLVRDSSWNEQFF.

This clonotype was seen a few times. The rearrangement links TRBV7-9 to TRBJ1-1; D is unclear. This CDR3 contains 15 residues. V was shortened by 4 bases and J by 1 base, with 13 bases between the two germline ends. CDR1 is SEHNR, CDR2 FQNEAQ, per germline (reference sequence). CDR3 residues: CASSSFAQENTEAFF. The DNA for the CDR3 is TGTGCCAGCAGCTCTTTTGCGCAGGAGAACACTGAAGCTTTCTTT.

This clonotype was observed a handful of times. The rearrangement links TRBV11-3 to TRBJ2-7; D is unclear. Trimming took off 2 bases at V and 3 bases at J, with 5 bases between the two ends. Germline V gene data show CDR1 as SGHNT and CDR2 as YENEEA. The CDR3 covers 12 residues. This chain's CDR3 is CASSLNGYEQYF. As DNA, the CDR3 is TGTGCCAGCAGCTTAAACGGCTACGAGCAGTACTTC.

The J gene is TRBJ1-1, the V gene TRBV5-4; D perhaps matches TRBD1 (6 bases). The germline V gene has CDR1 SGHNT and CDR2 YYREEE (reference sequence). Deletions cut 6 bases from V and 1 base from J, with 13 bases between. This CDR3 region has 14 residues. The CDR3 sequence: CASTKQGQNTEAFF. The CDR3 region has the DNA TGTGCCAGCACCAAACAGGGCCAGAACACTGAAGCTTTCTTT. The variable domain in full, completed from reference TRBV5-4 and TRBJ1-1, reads ETGVTQSPTHLIKTRGQQVTLRCSSQSGHNTVSWYQQALGQGPQFIFQYYREEENGRGNFPPRFSGLQFPNYSSELNVNALELDDSALYLCASTKQGQNTEAFFGQGTRLTVV.

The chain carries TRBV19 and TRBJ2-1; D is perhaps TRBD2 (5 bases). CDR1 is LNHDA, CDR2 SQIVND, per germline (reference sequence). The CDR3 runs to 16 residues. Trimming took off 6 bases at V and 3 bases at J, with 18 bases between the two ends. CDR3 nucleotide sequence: TGTGCCAGTAGAGGTTTCACGGGGTTCGACTACAATGAGCAGTTCTTC. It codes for CASRGFTGFDYNEQFF.